This T cell receptor beta chain was obtained from a study of cytomegalovirus exposure and HLA in healthy donors. Study-wide background: Prior work identified some 120 million unique TCR beta sequences in roughly 190 million T cells.

The study's findings and limits: TCR beta chains associated with HLA were, in a later analysis, more clonally expanded than equally common others.

The PCR was carried out with 60 Vbeta primers and 13 Jbeta primers. Original analysis: A follow-up analysis tallied about 88 million unique TCR beta chains, approximately 11 million shared. Using immunoSEQ multiplex PCR, the repertoire was profiled, and TCRdb retains in-frame clones only, with some absent. V, J and clone size were drawn from that table, and D and trimming were deduced from the DNA. The table has fewer than 150,000 clones, roughly three quarters seen once. The germline CDR1 and CDR2 sequences are LGHNA and YNFKEQ. The CDR3 totals 15 residues. Between the trimmed V and J ends, which lost 0 bases and 2 bases, there was a span of 11 bases. Turning to this clone: Its antigen remains unknown.

The TCR was taken from a woman aged 45-60 years in good health and CMV-seronegative. The sequencing sample was made of PBMCs. This chain connects TRBV4-2 to TRBJ2-7, with a possible D match to TRBD1 (6 bases). CDR3 in amino acids: CASSQEEGVTYEQYF. As DNA, the CDR3 is TGTGCCAGCAGCCAAGAAGAGGGGGTTACCTACGAGCAGTACTTC.